Below, 11 T cell receptor beta chains from the same sample are listed, as sequenced in a study of blood T cell repertoires in COVID-19. Assay used: immunoSEQ multiplex PCR; TCRdb lists only in-frame clones, some missing. Of approximately 450,000 clones listed, 75% to 90% were seen once; the top ten hold approximately 1.2%. The sequenced sample consisted of PBMCs or T cells enriched from blood (not recorded which). The origin of the receptors is a man aged 30 to 45 who had recovered from COVID-19.

The chain combines TRBV28 with TRBJ1-2, with D perhaps matching TRBD1 (5 bases). Trimming stripped 6 bases from V and 3 bases from J, with 20 bases between. This CDR3 has 16 amino acids. CDR1 is MDHEN and CDR2 is SYDVKM in the germline V gene. CDR3 in DNA: TGTGCCAGCAGCTCAATGAAGGGGAGGTCTCACTATGGCTACACCTTC. As protein: CASSSMKGRSHYGYTF.

The chain is built from TRBV19 and TRBJ1-5; the D is unclear. Trimming left V 8 bases short and J 2 bases short, with 7 bases between. CDR1 and CDR2 (germline): LNHDA, SQIVND (reference sequence). The CDR3 totals 12 residues. CDR3 nucleotide sequence: TGTGCCAGTCACGTAGGCAATCAGCCCCAGCATTTT. Translation: CASHVGNQPQHF.

The chain couples TRBV18 to TRBJ2-2; D might be TRBD1 (5 bases). The germline CDR1 and CDR2 sequences are KGHSH and LQKENI. The CDR3 runs 14 residues. V was clipped by 3 bases and J by 6 bases, with 11 bases between them. The DNA of the CDR3 is TGTGCCAGCTCACCTAATCCAGGGTCCGGGGAGCTGTTTTTT. It translates to CASSPNPGSGELFF.

The chain has TRBV5-6 and TRBJ2-7; D gene uncertain. Germline CDR1 is SGHDT and CDR2 is YYEEEE. The CDR3 spans 13 residues. V was clipped by 0 bases and J by 7 bases, with 11 bases between them. CDR3 sequence reads: CASSLAPAREQYF. The CDR3 DNA is TGTGCCAGCAGCTTGGCACCAGCGAGGGAGCAGTACTTC.

This chain links TRBV2 with TRBJ1-4; unclear D gene. This CDR3 has 10 amino acids. V lost 4 bases and J 12 bases, leaving 6 bases between the germline ends. Germline V CDR1 and CDR2: SNHLY, FYNNEI. CDR3 in amino acids: CASSGGELFF. The CDR3 coding sequence is TGTGCCAGCAGTGGGGGAGAACTGTTTTTT.

This chain connects TRBV4-1 to TRBJ2-5, with TRBD1 matching over 10 bases. In germline, CDR1 is MGHRA, CDR2 YSYEKL. The CDR3 runs 13 residues. Trimming cost V 6 bases and J 8 bases; bases outside gene matches: 6. This chain's CDR3 is CASRGDRGSTQYF. CDR3 DNA sequence: TGCGCCAGCAGGGGGGACAGGGGTTCTACCCAGTACTTC.

CDR3 nucleotide sequence: TGCGCCAGCAGAGGGCGGGAGGGGATGGAGACCCAGTACTTC. This encodes CASRGREGMETQYF. This chain connects TRBV5-1 to TRBJ2-5, with 9 bases matching TRBD2. J lost 5 bases, V lost 5 bases, and 7 bases had no gene match. Germline V gene lookup returns CDR1 SGHRS and CDR2 YFSETQ. The CDR3 sequence is 14 residues long.

The chain links TRBV21-1 to TRBJ2-3; the D call TRBD2 from the table was never checked on the DNA. TRBV21-1 is noted as a pseudogene. This CDR3 spans 16 amino acids. The CDR3 region has the DNA TGTGCCCCAAAGAGTGCGGGAGAGGGTAGCACAGATACGCAGTATTTT. Protein product: CAPKSAGEGSTDTQYF.

The genes are TRBV24-1 and TRBJ2-3, with a possible D match to TRBD1 (5 bases). CDR1 is KGHDR, CDR2 SFDVKD, per germline. Trimming shortened V by 4 bases and J by 2 bases, and 12 bases separated the two germline ends. The CDR3 extends over 15 amino acids. DNA for the CDR3: TGTGCCACCAGTGAGGCCAGGGCAACCACAGATACGCAGTATTTT. Translation: CATSEARATTDTQYF.

The V gene is TRBV28, the J gene TRBJ2-2; D perhaps matches TRBD2 (6 bases). The CDR3 extends over 15 amino acids. Germline values: CDR1 MDHEN, CDR2 SYDVKM. With 4 bases removed from V and 1 base from J, the gap between germline ends came to 10 bases. The CDR3 DNA is TGTGCCAGCAGTTCGGGAGAACAGAACACCGGGGAGCTGTTTTTT. This gives the protein CASSSGEQNTGELFF.

A remark on this clone: The germline gene is not matched at one end of the junction; a read error may be the cause. The J gene is TRBJ1-3, the V gene TRBV12-3 or TRBV12-4; D gene uncertain. This CDR3 is built from 12 residues. The DNA for the CDR3 is TGTGCCAGCAGTTTCGGCGGGCCTTGGTGGGGTTTT. Protein sequence: CASSFGGPWWGF.